These 32 T cell receptor beta chains were sequenced from one sample in a study of T cell responses to AZD1222 COVID-19 vaccine. The method was immunoSEQ multiplex PCR; TCRdb's version includes in-frame clones alone and lacks a portion of them. The sample records around 87,000 clones, approximately 91% being singletons. The specimen was peripheral blood, collected on day 0 of AZD1222 vaccination. These receptors were obtained from an adult in good health.

The gene calls are TRBV5-4 and TRBJ1-1; 7 bases are shared with TRBD1. The CDR3 has 15 residues. V dropped 4 bases and J dropped 3; count of bases not matched to a gene: 9. Germline CDR1 and CDR2: SGHNT and YYREEE (reference sequence). The CDR3 region has the DNA TGTGCCAGCAGCCTAGGGGGCGGGAGGGACACTGAAGCTTTCTTT. Translation gives CASSLGGGRDTEAFF.

This clone occurred once. The chain employs TRBV6-5 and TRBJ2-1; the match to TRBD1 covers 10 bases. The CDR3 totals 15 residues. The germline gives CDR1 MNHEY, CDR2 SVGAGI. The junction had 10 bases not matched to a gene; V was cut back by 6 bases and J by 8 bases. The CDR3 is CASSPRTGGGYEQFF. Written as DNA, the CDR3 is TGTGCCAGCAGCCCCCGGACAGGGGGGGGGTATGAGCAGTTCTTC.

This chain joins TRBV20-1 and TRBJ2-7; 7 positions match TRBD1. J lost 0 bases, V lost 3 bases, and 14 bases had no gene match. Germline values: CDR1 DFQATT, CDR2 SNEGSKA (reference sequence). The CDR3 is 17 amino acids. This CDR3 reads CSASIPQGQVFSYEQYF. The DNA for the CDR3 is TGCAGTGCTAGTATCCCCCAAGGACAGGTGTTCTCCTACGAGCAGTACTTC.

The chain employs TRBV7-2 and TRBJ2-3, with D perhaps TRBD1 (5 bases). The CDR3 has 13 amino acids. The germline V gene encodes CDR1 SGHTA and CDR2 FQGNSA. Trimming removed 5 bases at V and 6 bases at J, with 12 bases between. The CDR3 region is CASSPHPGDTQYF. The DNA for the CDR3 is TGTGCCAGCAGCCCACATCCAGGGGATACGCAGTATTTT.

The V and J genes are TRBV7-8 and TRBJ2-1, with D unresolved. V was pared by 1 base and J by 5 bases, with 9 bases between. Germline values: CDR1 SGHVS, CDR2 FQNEAQ. This CDR3 has 14 residues. DNA of the CDR3: TGTGCCAGCAGCTTAGTGTACAGCGACAATGAGCAGTTCTTC. The encoded protein is CASSLVYSDNEQFF.

The rearrangement links TRBV15 to TRBJ1-3; D unclear. The germline CDR1 and CDR2 sequences are LNHNV and YYDKDF (reference sequence). Trimming removed 0 bases at V and 2 bases at J, with 11 bases between. The CDR3 has 16 amino acids. Written as DNA, the CDR3 is TGTGCCACCAGCAGAGACTTACAGATACCTGGAAACACCATATATTTT. It codes for CATSRDLQIPGNTIYF. Complete variable domain (other parts from reference TRBV15 and TRBJ1-3): DAMVIQNPRYQVTQFGKPVTLSCSQTLNHNVMYWYQQKSSQAPKLLFHYYDKDFNNEADTPDNFQSRRPNTSFCFLDIRSPGLGDTAMYLCATSRDLQIPGNTIYFGEGSWLTVV.

The chain carries TRBV11-2 and TRBJ2-7; 10 bases fit TRBD1. Germline CDR1 SGHAT, CDR2 FQNNGV. The CDR3 sequence is 17 residues long. V trimming: 1 base; J trimming: 4 bases; junction bases outside the gene matches: 10. In nucleotides, the CDR3 is TGTGCCAGCAGCTTAGTAAGGGGGACAGGGGATCTATACGAGCAGTACTTC. As protein: CASSLVRGTGDLYEQYF.

The gene calls are TRBV28 and TRBJ1-1; D remains unclear. This CDR3 is built from 15 residues. V gave up 6 bases and J gave up 2 bases, with 16 bases separating them. Germline V gives CDR1 MDHEN, CDR2 SYDVKM. CDR3 sequence: CASSPAGHLNTEAFF. The DNA of the CDR3 is TGTGCCAGCAGCCCAGCCGGCCACTTAAACACTGAAGCTTTCTTT.

The chain joins TRBV5-1 to TRBJ1-1, with a weak D call TRBD1 (5 bases). Per germline, CDR1 SGHRS and CDR2 YFSETQ. Trimming stripped 6 bases from V and 6 bases from J, with 18 bases between. The CDR3 runs 14 residues. CDR3 sequence: CASTRGDLLAEAFF. CDR3 in DNA: TGCGCCAGCACACGGGGGGACCTATTAGCTGAAGCTTTCTTT.

The genes are TRBV3-1 (or the pseudogene TRBV3-2) and TRBJ2-3, with a weak D call TRBD2 (5 bases). The CDR3 has 13 amino acids. V was trimmed by 0 bases and J by 11 bases, leaving 12 bases between them. Germline CDR1 reads LGHDT; CDR2 reads YNNKEL (reference sequence). In DNA form, the CDR3 reads TGTGCCAGCAGCCAAGAACCGAGACTACTGCAGTATTTT. Translation: CASSQEPRLLQYF.

The chain recombines TRBV7-2 with TRBJ2-2; the match to TRBD2 covers 13 bases. Germline-derived CDR1 and CDR2 are SGHTA and FQGNSA. The CDR3 has 17 amino acids. Unmatched junction bases numbered 7, after V lost 5 bases and J lost 4 bases. The CDR3 spells CASSRAGLAGFTGELFF. CDR3 DNA sequence: TGTGCCAGCAGCCGCGCGGGACTAGCGGGGTTCACCGGGGAGCTGTTTTTT.

V gene TRBV28 combines with J gene TRBJ1-2, with TRBD1 matching over 7 bases. The CDR3 runs to 18 residues. Unmatched junction bases numbered 18, after V lost 2 bases and J lost 6 bases. Germline CDR1 is MDHEN and CDR2 is SYDVKM. CDR3 DNA: TGTGCCAGCAGTTTAAGGGCCGTCCTGGACAGGATTCGCGATGGCTACACCTTC. As protein: CASSLRAVLDRIRDGYTF.

This chain joins TRBV5-1 and TRBJ2-3; D could derive from TRBD1 or TRBD2 (5 bases each). Trimming took off 5 bases at V and 4 bases at J, with 20 bases between the two ends. The CDR3 covers 16 residues. Germline CDR1 reads SGHRS; CDR2 reads YFSETQ. CDR3 protein: CASRWGASTAADTQYF. The CDR3 DNA reads TGCGCCAGCAGGTGGGGAGCTTCGACAGCCGCAGATACGCAGTATTTT.

This chain links TRBV11-3 with TRBJ1-1; D ambiguous. The V and J ends lost 1 base and 6 bases respectively, with 9 bases between them. The CDR3 runs to 13 residues. Germline CDR1 reads SGHNT; CDR2 reads YENEEA. The CDR3 is CASSLGPGSEAFF. CDR3 nucleotides: TGTGCCAGCAGCTTAGGGCCCGGGTCTGAAGCTTTCTTT. Supplemented by reference TRBV11-3 and TRBJ1-1, the full variable domain reads EAGVVQSPRYKIIEKKQPVAFWCNPISGHNTLYWYLQNLGQGPELLIRYENEEAVDDSQLPKDRFSAERLKGVDSTLKIQPAELGDSAVYLCASSLGPGSEAFFGQGTRLTVV.

The CDR3 bases are TGCGCCAGCAGCCAGGGACAGGCCCAAGAGACCCAGTACTTC. This translates into CASSQGQAQETQYF. J is TRBJ2-5 and V is TRBV4-3; 8 nucleotides align to TRBD1. Germline V gene data show CDR1 as LGHNA and CDR2 as YSLEER. The CDR3 sequence is 14 residues long. The trim removed 3 bases at V and 1 base at J, leaving 1 base unmatched.

The chain employs TRBV18 and TRBJ2-3, with 8 bases aligning to TRBD2. This CDR3 has 16 residues. Trimming removed 4 bases from V and 5 bases from J; junction bases left unmatched: 11. Germline V gene lookup returns CDR1 KGHSH and CDR2 LQKENI. The CDR3 region is CASSHGSGALGDTQYF. The CDR3 nucleotides are TGTGCCAGCTCACATGGTAGCGGGGCATTGGGAGATACGCAGTATTTT.

The CDR3 coding sequence is TGTGCCAGCAGCCCCCAGGGTTATGGCTACACCTTC. This encodes CASSPQGYGYTF. The rearrangement joins TRBV12-3 or TRBV12-4 to TRBJ1-2; maybe TRBD1 (5 bases). The V and J ends lost 6 bases and 5 bases respectively, with 10 bases between them. The CDR3 is made up of 12 amino acids.

The rearrangement links TRBV20-1 to TRBJ2-1; 9 bases agree with TRBD1. The CDR3 has 11 residues. Germline values: CDR1 DFQATT, CDR2 SNEGSKA (reference sequence). After removal of 6 bases from V and 8 bases from J, the junction contained 2 bases not matched to a gene. The CDR3 nucleotides are TGCAGTGCAGGACAGGGGCATGAGCAGTTCTTC. This encodes CSAGQGHEQFF.

V and J are TRBV7-9 and TRBJ1-4; maybe TRBD1 (5 bases). With 5 bases removed from V and 5 bases from J, the gap between germline ends came to 12 bases. The CDR3 totals 14 residues. Germline V gives CDR1 SEHNR, CDR2 FQNEAQ (reference sequence). CDR3 sequence: CASSAGLTNEKLFF. CDR3 DNA: TGTGCCAGCAGCGCGGGACTGACGAATGAAAAACTGTTTTTT.

The chain joins TRBV6-2 or TRBV6-3 to TRBJ2-2; TRBD2 matches at 13 bases. Trimming at V came to 2 bases and at J to 0 bases, leaving 6 bases not matched to a gene. Germline lookup yields CDR1 MNHEY and CDR2 SVGEGT. The CDR3 runs 19 residues. CDR3 coding DNA: TGTGCCAGCAGTTACCCCCGGACTAGCGGGGGCCCGAACACCGGGGAGCTGTTTTTT. Protein: CASSYPRTSGGPNTGELFF.

The chain recombines TRBV7-2 with TRBJ1-2; D not resolved. Germline lookup yields CDR1 SGHTA and CDR2 FQGNSA. Trimming cost V 0 bases and J 6 bases, with 8 bases left between them. The CDR3 length is 13 residues. The chain's CDR3 is CASSLASGDGYTF. The DNA for the CDR3 is TGTGCCAGCAGCTTAGCATCCGGGGATGGCTACACCTTC. The full variable domain, completed using reference TRBV7-2 and TRBJ1-2, is GAGVSQSPSNKVTEKGKDVELRCDPISGHTALYWYRQSLGQGLEFLIYFQGNSAPDKSGLPSDRFSAERTGGSVSTLTIQRTQQEDSAVYLCASSLASGDGYTFGSGTRLTVV.

The rearrangement joins TRBV5-8 to TRBJ2-7; unclear D gene. The germline V and J ends were trimmed by 1 base and 4 bases, with 9 bases remaining between them. This CDR3 comprises 13 residues. Germline V gene data show CDR1 as SGHTS and CDR2 as YDEGEE. DNA for the CDR3: TGTGCCAGCAGCTTGCCGCACACATACGAGCAGTACTTC. Its translation: CASSLPHTYEQYF.

The CDR3, as DNA: TGTGCCAGCAGTCCGCGGGGACTAGCGGGGGCCGAGAGGGAGACCCAGTACTTC. Its translation is CASSPRGLAGAERETQYF. The genes are TRBV27 and TRBJ2-5; 14 nucleotides line up with TRBD2. Germline lookup yields CDR1 MNHEY and CDR2 SMNVEV (reference sequence). The CDR3 covers 18 residues. V shed 5 bases and J 5 bases; nucleotides not matched to a gene: 13.

The chain links TRBV5-6 to TRBJ2-7, with D maybe TRBD2 (6 bases). CDR1 SGHDT and CDR2 YYEEEE come from the germline V gene. V gave up 1 base and J gave up 7 bases, with 12 bases separating them. This CDR3 has 13 amino acids. The CDR3: CASSLSGTWEQYF. DNA of the CDR3: TGTGCCAGCAGCTTGTCTGGGACTTGGGAGCAGTACTTC.

DNA for the CDR3: TGTGCCATCAGAACGAACCACGGGGGCCGGTACCAAGAGACCCAGTACTTC. Translating gives CAIRTNHGGRYQETQYF. This chain uses TRBV10-3 with TRBJ2-5; either TRBD1 or TRBD2 may supply D (6 bases each). Germline CDR1 and CDR2: ENHRY and SYGVKD. Between the trimmed V and J ends, which lost 6 bases and 0 bases, there was a span of 20 bases. The CDR3 is 17 amino acids.

This sequence joins TRBV5-1 and TRBJ2-3, with TRBD2 identical over 11 bases. Trimming removed 2 bases from V and 0 bases from J; junction bases left unmatched: 5. Germline-derived CDR1 and CDR2 are SGHRS and YFSETQ. The CDR3 loop spans 17 amino acids. The CDR3, as DNA: TGCGCCAGCAGCTTTGGACTAGCGGGCCTAAGCACAGATACGCAGTATTTT. Protein product: CASSFGLAGLSTDTQYF.

The V gene is TRBV7-2, the J gene TRBJ2-5; no clear D. The germline V gene has CDR1 SGHTA and CDR2 FQGNSA. Trimming pared 5 bases from V and 7 bases from J, leaving 17 bases between. This CDR3 region has 14 residues. Written as DNA, the CDR3 is TGTGCCAGCAGCCAAATGGGGATAACAGTGACCCAGTACTTC. It specifies CASSQMGITVTQYF.

The CDR3 DNA is TGTGCCAGCAGGGACCCAGGGGGCTTGGCTGAAGCTTTCTTT. Its translation: CASRDPGGLAEAFF. The V gene is TRBV27, the J gene TRBJ1-1, with 8 bases matching TRBD1. V shed 6 bases, J shed 6 bases, and the junction held 9 bases outside the gene matches. CDR3 length: 14 residues. Germline V gene data show CDR1 as MNHEY and CDR2 as SMNVEV (reference sequence).

The CDR3 region is CASSFWTGGNLNYGYTF. The DNA for the CDR3 is TGTGCCAGCAGCTTTTGGACAGGGGGCAATTTGAACTATGGCTACACCTTC. The rearrangement links TRBV5-6 to TRBJ1-2; TRBD1 matches 11 bases. V lost 2 bases, J lost 2 bases, and 8 bases stayed unmatched. This CDR3 is 17 amino acids long. Germline assignment: CDR1 SGHDT and CDR2 YYEEEE.

This chain joins TRBV6-5 and TRBJ1-5; weak D call: TRBD1 (5 bases). The CDR3 extends over 13 amino acids. Germline V gene data show CDR1 as MNHEY and CDR2 as SVGAGI. Trimming pared 8 bases from V and 4 bases from J, leaving 12 bases between. The CDR3 region is CASRPGGNQPQHF. The DNA for the CDR3 is TGTGCCAGCCGACCTGGGGGGAATCAGCCCCAGCATTTT.

V usage is TRBV28 and J usage is TRBJ1-4, with no clear D. This CDR3 spans 16 amino acids. Trimming pared 3 bases from V and 0 bases from J, leaving 11 bases between. Per germline, CDR1 MDHEN and CDR2 SYDVKM. CDR3 region: CASSFNYRATNEKLFF. The CDR3 region has the DNA TGTGCCAGCAGTTTTAATTACAGAGCAACTAATGAAAAACTGTTTTTT.

This clone was picked up many times. V is TRBV11-2 and J is TRBJ2-7; maybe TRBD1 (5 bases). Trimming cost V 5 bases and J 3 bases, with 17 bases left between them. Germline assignment: CDR1 SGHAT and CDR2 FQNNGV. This CDR3 comprises 15 residues. CDR3 in amino acids: CASSPGKMRFYEQYF. CDR3 coding DNA: TGTGCCAGCAGCCCAGGGAAGATGCGGTTCTACGAGCAGTACTTC.